Listed here are 25 T cell receptor beta chains from one sample, sequenced in a study of control samples from healthy donors and cancer patients. The repertoire was sequenced with immunoSEQ multiplex PCR; TCRdb's copy has only in-frame clones and lacks some. The sample consists of over 150,000 clones, around 94% of them appearing once. The source material was PBMCs. Receptors originate from a man in his fifties or sixties with colorectal cancer.

The V call is TRBV19, the J call TRBJ1-5; no firm D call. This CDR3 contains 14 residues. Trimming cost V 5 bases and J 2 bases, with 10 bases left between them. Germline lookup yields CDR1 LNHDA and CDR2 SQIVND (reference sequence). CDR3 loop: CASSAGGGNQPQHF. CDR3 coding DNA: TGTGCCAGTAGTGCGGGTGGAGGCAATCAGCCCCAGCATTTT.

The V and J genes are TRBV5-4 and TRBJ2-6, with a tentative D call TRBD2 (5 bases). With 4 bases removed from V and 0 bases from J, the gap between germline ends came to 11 bases. Germline V gene lookup returns CDR1 SGHNT and CDR2 YYREEE (reference sequence). The CDR3 length is 16 residues. CDR3 sequence reads: CASSLGRDSGANVLTF. DNA for the CDR3: TGTGCCAGCAGCCTCGGACGGGACTCTGGGGCCAACGTCCTGACTTTC. Looking up the rest from reference TRBV5-4 and TRBJ2-6 gives the full variable domain: ETGVTQSPTHLIKTRGQQVTLRCSSQSGHNTVSWYQQALGQGPQFIFQYYREEENGRGNFPPRFSGLQFPNYSSELNVNALELDDSALYLCASSLGRDSGANVLTFGAGSRLTVL.

The rearrangement uses TRBV6-2 or TRBV6-3 and TRBJ2-1, with D possibly being TRBD2 (7 bases). Germline V gives CDR1 MNHEY, CDR2 SVGEGT. V was clipped by 0 bases and J by 6 bases, with 15 bases between them. This CDR3 is 16 amino acids long. The CDR3 sequence is CASSYSGGGILNEQFF. The CDR3 DNA is TGTGCCAGCAGTTACTCAGGGGGGGGAATCCTCAATGAGCAGTTCTTC.

This clone was seen just once. The chain has TRBV6-2 or TRBV6-3 and TRBJ1-2; D uncertain. The ends were cut back, 4 bases at V and 4 bases at J, with 10 bases in the middle. The germline CDR1 and CDR2 sequences are MNHEY and SVGEGT. This CDR3 comprises 13 residues. The CDR3 region is CASSSGLGYGYTF. The CDR3, as DNA: TGTGCCAGCAGTTCGGGGTTGGGCTATGGCTACACCTTC.

The chain recombines TRBV6-1 with TRBJ1-6; no reliable D call. This CDR3 has 15 amino acids. Trimming left V 2 bases short and J 5 bases short, with 10 bases between. The germline V gene has CDR1 MNHNS and CDR2 SASEGT. The CDR3 spells CASSELGNNNSPLHF. In DNA, the CDR3 is TGTGCCAGCAGTGAATTAGGGAACAATAATTCACCCCTCCACTTT.

The rearrangement links TRBV6-1 to TRBJ1-1; no clear D gene. Trimming took off 3 bases at V and 6 bases at J, with 20 bases between the two ends. Germline V gives CDR1 MNHNS, CDR2 SASEGT. This CDR3 region has 16 residues. CDR3 loop: CASSDQWAVGSAEAFF. Here the CDR3 DNA reads TGTGCCAGCAGTGATCAGTGGGCGGTGGGGTCCGCTGAAGCTTTCTTT.

The rearrangement joins TRBV19 to TRBJ2-7; D remains ambiguous. CDR3 size: 17 residues. V was pared by 5 bases and J by 4 bases, with 24 bases between. Looked up from germline, CDR1 is LNHDA and CDR2 is SQIVND (reference sequence). The CDR3 coding sequence is TGTGCCAGTAGTTCGTGGCGAACAGCGACCAATCCTTACGAGCAGTACTTC. Encoded protein: CASSSWRTATNPYEQYF.

This chain connects TRBV7-6 to TRBJ2-2; D uncertain. Germline loops: CDR1 SGHVS, CDR2 FNYEAQ. The CDR3 has 12 residues. Trimming left V 3 bases short and J 3 bases short, with 2 bases between. The CDR3 reads CASSLDTGELFF. The DNA of the CDR3 is TGTGCCAGCAGCTTGGACACCGGGGAGCTGTTTTTT.

The CDR3: CAWNKISNYGYTF. The CDR3 region has the DNA TGTGCCTGGAATAAGATTTCTAACTATGGCTACACCTTC. This rearrangement joins TRBV30 to TRBJ1-2, with D hard to call. Germline V gives CDR1 GTSNPN, CDR2 SVGIG (reference sequence). Trimming removed 4 bases from V and 0 bases from J, with 9 bases in between. The length of the CDR3 is 13 residues.

The rearrangement links TRBV27 to TRBJ2-5, with D tentatively TRBD2 (5 bases). Trimming took 3 bases from V and 7 from J, leaving 15 bases between them. Per the germline V gene, CDR1 is MNHEY and CDR2 is SMNVEV (reference sequence). CDR3 length: 14 residues. The DNA for the CDR3 is TGTGCCAGCAGTTTCCTCGGGTCGGAGGTGACCCAGTACTTC. Translating gives CASSFLGSEVTQYF.

The V and J genes are TRBV6-5 and TRBJ1-2; D remains unclear. The germline CDR1 and CDR2 sequences are MNHEY and SVGAGI. This CDR3 region has 14 residues. V was clipped by 0 bases and J by 4 bases, with 9 bases between them. The CDR3 DNA is TGTGCCAGCAGTTACTCGAAACATTCCTATGGCTACACCTTC. Its protein is CASSYSKHSYGYTF.

V and J are TRBV6-5 and TRBJ2-7; 9 positions match TRBD1. The germline V gene encodes CDR1 MNHEY and CDR2 SVGAGI. This CDR3 is 14 amino acids long. V was pared by 6 bases and J by 4 bases, with 7 bases of the junction left unmatched. CDR3: CASRGRDRVYEQYF. The CDR3 region has the DNA TGTGCCAGCAGAGGCCGGGACAGGGTTTACGAGCAGTACTTC.

This chain connects TRBV19 to TRBJ1-1; TRBD1 might be the D (6 bases). This CDR3 spans 14 amino acids. Germline V gene sequence: CDR1 LNHDA, CDR2 SQIVND (reference sequence). Between the trimmed V and J ends, which lost 5 bases and 7 bases, there was a span of 17 bases. CDR3 DNA sequence: TGTGCCAGTAGTGGGTCGGGGGCGGTAGGTGAAGCTTTCTTT. It yields the protein CASSGSGAVGEAFF. Full variable domain (outside the CDR3, taken from reference TRBV19 and TRBJ1-1): DGGITQSPKYLFRKEGQNVTLSCEQNLNHDAMYWYRQDPGQGLRLIYYSQIVNDFQKGDIAEGYSVSREKKESFPLTVTSAQKNPTAFYLCASSGSGAVGEAFFGQGTRLTVV.

J is TRBJ2-3 and V is TRBV6-6; a weak D match, TRBD2 (5 bases). In germline, CDR1 is MNHNY, CDR2 SVGAGI (reference sequence). This CDR3 contains 17 residues. Trimming cost V 5 bases and J 1 base, with 19 bases left between them. The CDR3 protein is CASSPPGKAQGTDTQYF. The DNA of the CDR3 is TGTGCCAGCAGTCCCCCGGGGAAGGCGCAAGGCACAGATACGCAGTATTTT.

Written as DNA, the CDR3 is TGTGCCATCAGTGAGTCCAATACAGGGATAGGAGAAAAACTGTTTTTT. Amino acids: CAISESNTGIGEKLFF. The rearrangement links TRBV10-3 to TRBJ1-4; D perhaps matches TRBD1 (6 bases). The CDR3 loop spans 16 amino acids. CDR1 is ENHRY, CDR2 SYGVKD, per germline. Deletions cut 0 bases from V and 8 bases from J, with 16 bases between.

This chain uses TRBV27 with TRBJ1-6; D may be TRBD1 (5 bases). Germline V gene data show CDR1 as MNHEY and CDR2 as SMNVEV (reference sequence). V was pared by 5 bases and J by 7 bases, with 15 bases between. The CDR3 is made up of 15 amino acids. The CDR3: CASSGQGPQNSPLHF. In nucleotides, the CDR3 is TGTGCCAGCAGTGGACAAGGACCCCAGAATTCACCCCTCCACTTT.

The genes are TRBV6-5 and TRBJ1-1; 7 bases are shared with TRBD1. The CDR3 is 15 amino acids. From germline, CDR1 is MNHEY and CDR2 SVGAGI. J was trimmed by 1 base and V by 5 bases; bases with no gene match: 7. The CDR3 region is CASSLRQGWNTEAFF. Here the CDR3 DNA reads TGTGCCAGCAGTCTCCGACAGGGATGGAACACTGAAGCTTTCTTT.

The V and J genes are TRBV18 and TRBJ1-5; the D is unclear. Looked up from germline, CDR1 is KGHSH and CDR2 is LQKENI. The CDR3 is 14 amino acids. V gave up 1 base and J gave up 0 bases, with 4 bases separating them. Written as DNA, the CDR3 is TGTGCCAGCTCACCACAGCATAGCAATCAGCCCCAGCATTTT. Translated, it gives CASSPQHSNQPQHF.

V and J are TRBV6-5 and TRBJ2-7; TRBD1 aligns across 8 bases. The germline V gene encodes CDR1 MNHEY and CDR2 SVGAGI. The CDR3 extends over 13 amino acids. V lost 7 bases to trimming and J lost 2 bases; unmatched junction nucleotides: 4. CDR3 in DNA: TGTGCCAGCAACCCAGGGGGCGCCTACGAGCAGTACTTC. Its protein is CASNPGGAYEQYF.

Concerning this clone: This sample also contains other DNA sequences that code for the same CDR3. This chain links TRBV6-5 with TRBJ2-5; 8 bases fit TRBD1. There are 13 residues in the CDR3. Germline CDR1 and CDR2: MNHEY and SVGAGI. J lost 2 bases, V lost 6 bases, and 2 bases had no gene match. DNA of the CDR3: TGTGCCAGCAGCAGGGACAGGCAAGAGACCCAGTACTTC. Its translation is CASSRDRQETQYF.

The rearrangement uses TRBV4-2 and TRBJ2-7; 8 bases align to TRBD1. V trimming: 3 bases; J trimming: 3 bases; junction bases outside the gene matches: 10. CDR1 is LGHNA and CDR2 is YNFKEQ in the germline V gene. CDR3 length: 16 residues. The CDR3 sequence: CASSHPGDRPFYEQYF. The CDR3 bases are TGTGCCAGCAGCCACCCGGGGGACAGGCCGTTCTACGAGCAGTACTTC.

The rearrangement uses TRBV5-4 and TRBJ1-5; 7 bases align to TRBD1. This CDR3 comprises 15 residues. With V trimmed by 0 bases and J by 4 bases, 4 bases remained unmatched. Germline V gene lookup returns CDR1 SGHNT and CDR2 YYREEE (reference sequence). The CDR3: CASSLGGGRNQPQHF. Here the CDR3 DNA reads TGTGCCAGCAGCTTGGGAGGGGGCCGGAATCAGCCCCAGCATTTT.

The rearrangement links TRBV18 to TRBJ1-2; D is unclear. The CDR3 covers 14 residues. V lost 3 bases, J lost 2 bases, and 10 bases lay in between. CDR1 is KGHSH, CDR2 LQKENI, per germline. The CDR3 region is CASSPRTDNYGYTF. Written as DNA, the CDR3 is TGTGCCAGCTCACCCAGGACGGACAACTATGGCTACACCTTC.

There are a few counts of this clone. This chain links TRBV27 with TRBJ1-4, with a possible D match to TRBD1 (5 bases). This CDR3 region has 15 residues. Trimming cost V 2 bases and J 8 bases, with 15 bases left between them. Germline V CDR1 and CDR2: MNHEY, SMNVEV (reference sequence). The CDR3 DNA reads TGTGCCAGCAGTTTAGGGGGGAACCACGGAGAAAAACTGTTTTTT. Protein product: CASSLGGNHGEKLFF.

The chain couples TRBV5-1 to TRBJ2-2; TRBD2 matches at 13 bases. V lost 3 bases and J lost 4; bases outside the gene matches: 6. The CDR3 is made up of 17 amino acids. The germline V gene has CDR1 SGHRS and CDR2 YFSETQ. The CDR3 nucleotides are TGCGCCAGCAGCTCTGGACTAGCGGGGGTTGGCACCGGGGAGCTGTTTTTT. As protein: CASSSGLAGVGTGELFF.